A single sample is the source of the 3 T cell receptor beta chains below, sequenced in a study of regulatory T cells in long-lasting Graves disease. Relying on iRepertoire HTBI primers and Arm-PCR of CDR3 regions, the team built TCR beta libraries. TCRdb called the multiplex PCR reads again in MiXCR, with one record for every CDR3 protein. The sample carries roughly 430,000 distinct CDR3 sequences, about 15% recorded once. Noted time point: newly diagnosed GD, antithyroid drugs for less than 3 months. With RNA extracted from PBMCs as input, the TCR library was made. These data also featured in a second study, about T cells in Graves' hyperthyroidism and ophthalmopathy.

The sequencing here drew on peripheral blood mononuclear cells (PBMCs), taken at new diagnosis, from a patient treated with antithyroid drugs. Source of these receptors: a woman younger than 45 with Graves disease.

This chain joins TRBV29-1 and TRBJ1-2; possibly TRBD1 for D (5 bases). V lost 6 bases and J 3 bases, leaving 20 bases between the germline ends. CDR1 SQVTM and CDR2 ANQGSEA come from the germline V gene. There are 15 residues in the CDR3. This chain's CDR3 is CSVNPRLQAYYGYTF. The CDR3 coding sequence is TGCAGCGTGAACCCACGATTACAGGCTTACTATGGCTACACCTTC. Full variable domain (outside the CDR3, taken from reference TRBV29-1 and TRBJ1-2): SAVISQKPSRDICQRGTSLTIQCQVDSQVTMMFWYRQQPGQSLTLIATANQGSEATYESGFVIDKFPISRPNLTFSTLTVSNMSPEDSSIYLCSVNPRLQAYYGYTFGSGTRLTVV.

The table lists this clonotype with many counts. The gene calls are TRBV11-2 and TRBJ1-1; D is possibly TRBD1 (5 bases). The CDR3 has 13 residues. Germline loops: CDR1 SGHAT, CDR2 FQNNGV. V was cut by 8 bases and J by 3 bases, with 13 bases left in between. The CDR3 DNA sequence: TGTGCCAGCGGCGGACAAAGGGACACTGAAGCTTTCTTT. It codes for CASGGQRDTEAFF. The full variable domain, with the rest looked up from reference TRBV11-2 and TRBJ1-1, is EAGVAQSPRYKIIEKRQSVAFWCNPISGHATLYWYQQILGQGPKLLIQFQNNGVVDDSQLPKDRFSAERLKGVDSTLKIQPAKLEDSAVYLCASGGQRDTEAFFGQGTRLTVV.

This clonotype was observed a handful of times. The chain is built from TRBV24-1 and TRBJ1-4; D not certain. CDR1 and CDR2 (germline): KGHDR, SFDVKD. V lost 3 bases, J lost 0 bases, and 1 base lay in between. This CDR3 is built from 13 residues. Here the CDR3 reads CATSDTTNEKLFF. For the CDR3, the DNA is TGTGCCACCAGTGATACAACTAATGAAAAACTGTTTTTT.